This T cell receptor (beta chain) comes out of a study of blood T cell repertoires in COVID-19. Study-wide context: The United States, Italy and Spain were the sources of the acute and convalescent COVID-19 samples. The analysed material was cDNA or gDNA that came from T cells, B-cell-depleted T cells, or PBMCs.

Comment on this clone: At one end the junction does not follow the germline gene, possibly because of a read error.

The CDR3 is 11 residues long. Germline CDR1 and CDR2: SQVTM and ANQGSEA. Per the authors' pipeline: Amplification with reference gene primers provided the estimates of nucleated cell counts. Assay used: immunoSEQ multiplex PCR; TCRdb lists only in-frame clones, some missing. V and J calls and clone size come straight from that table; D and trimming were deduced from the DNA. The profile shows roughly 230,000 clones, around 80% of them singletons. Specimen: peripheral blood. The origin of this receptor is a man aged 40-49 years with acute or convalescent COVID-19. The chain links TRBV29-1 to TRBJ2-1; D might be TRBD1 or TRBD2, each matching 5 bases. The CDR3 here is CSLEGQAEQFF. Written as DNA, the CDR3 is TGCAGCCTTGAGGGGCAGGCAGAGCAGTTCTTC.